The clone carrying this T cell receptor beta chain was observed a handful of times. Its specificity is not known. A much larger clone is a single base away; this may be a read error. Germline values: CDR1 SGHTA, CDR2 FQGNSA. Trimming stripped 4 bases from V and 0 bases from J, with 9 bases between. This CDR3 has 14 residues. The data are from a study of T cells in Graves' hyperthyroidism and ophthalmopathy. Study-wide findings and caveats: A model of 13 V-J pairs discriminated ophthalmopathy from stable hyperthyroidism. The model foresaw ophthalmopathy a median roughly 6.3 months prior to onset.

Not enrolled were patients with uncontrolled infection, other autoimmune disease, pregnancy or lactation. There were TCR beta CDR3 regions amplified from RNA transcripts. The HTBI primer set was used in a first-round RT-PCR of the TCR CDR3. TCRdb used MiXCR to reprocess the multiplex PCR reads, holding one entry per CDR3 protein. The table lists around 540,000 distinct CDR3 sequences, 15% to 20% of them singletons. The genes are TRBV7-2 and TRBJ1-1; maybe TRBD1 (5 bases). What was sequenced was blood. The sequence came from a woman under 40 with Graves' ophthalmopathy. CDR3 in DNA: TGTGCCAGCAGCTCGGGACGGATGAACACTGAAGCTTTCTTT. Protein: CASSSGRMNTEAFF.